Shown below are 3 T cell receptor beta chains from a single sample sequenced in a study of shared clonotypes between healthy human individuals. Libraries were prepared by immunoSEQ multiplex PCR; TCRdb keeps only in-frame clonotypes and omits some of them. The sample lists millions of clones; 85% to 95% were seen once. What was sequenced was naive CD4+ T cells sorted from blood. The subset: CD45RA+ positively selected. The source of these receptors is a young man in good health.

The chain is built from TRBV6-6 and TRBJ1-4; D is perhaps TRBD1 (6 bases). The CDR3 runs to 13 residues. In germline, CDR1 is MNHNY, CDR2 SVGAGI (reference sequence). Deletions cut 8 bases from V and 5 bases from J, with 12 bases between. CDR3 bases: TGTGCCAGCTGCAGGGGCTCAAATGAAAAACTGTTTTTT. Protein sequence: CASCRGSNEKLFF.

The chain links TRBV7-9 to TRBJ2-3, with 8 bases identical to TRBD2. Trimming at V came to 4 bases and at J to 5 bases, leaving 11 bases not matched to a gene. This CDR3 region has 16 residues. CDR1 is SEHNR, CDR2 FQNEAQ, per germline (reference sequence). The CDR3 sequence is CASSSASGRWEDTQYF. As DNA, the CDR3 is TGTGCCAGCAGCTCCGCGAGCGGGAGATGGGAAGATACGCAGTATTTT.

On this clone: One end of the junction fails to match germline, which may point to a read error. CDR3 nucleotides: TGTGCTAGCAGCTTAGACAGACACTCCTACGAGCAGTACTTC. It codes for CASSLDRHSYEQYF. The chain couples TRBV7-7 to TRBJ2-7, with D maybe TRBD1 (5 bases). Germline V gives CDR1 SSHAT, CDR2 FNYEAQ (reference sequence). This CDR3 spans 14 amino acids.